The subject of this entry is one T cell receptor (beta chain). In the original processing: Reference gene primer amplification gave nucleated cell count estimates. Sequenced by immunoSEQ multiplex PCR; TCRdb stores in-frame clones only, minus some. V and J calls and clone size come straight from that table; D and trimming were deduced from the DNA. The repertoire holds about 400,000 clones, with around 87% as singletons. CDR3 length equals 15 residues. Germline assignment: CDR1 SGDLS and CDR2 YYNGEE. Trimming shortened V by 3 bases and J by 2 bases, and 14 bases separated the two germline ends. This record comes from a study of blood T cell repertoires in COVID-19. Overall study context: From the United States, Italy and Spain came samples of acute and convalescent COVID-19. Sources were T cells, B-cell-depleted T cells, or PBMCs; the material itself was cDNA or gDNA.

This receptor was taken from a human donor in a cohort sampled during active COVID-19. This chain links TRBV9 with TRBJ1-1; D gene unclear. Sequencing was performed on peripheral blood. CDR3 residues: CASSEGSWANTEAFF. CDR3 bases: TGTGCCAGCAGCGAAGGTTCATGGGCAAACACTGAAGCTTTCTTT.